The 3 T cell receptor beta chains presented below share a single source sample, sequenced in a study of blood T cell repertoires in COVID-19. Assay: immunoSEQ multiplex PCR; the TCRdb copy retains only in-frame clones and omits some. The data show 60,000 to 65,000 clones, over 75% seen once. What was sequenced was peripheral blood. Receptors originate from a woman aged 80 or over with active COVID-19.

The CDR3 sequence: CASRSIGLAGYNEQFF. DNA of the CDR3: TGTGCCAGCAGGTCGATCGGACTAGCGGGGTACAATGAGCAGTTCTTC. This sequence joins TRBV2 and TRBJ2-1; 12 bases fit TRBD2. The CDR3 totals 16 residues. With 6 bases clipped from V and 4 bases from J, the junction kept 7 bases outside the gene matches. Germline-derived CDR1 and CDR2 are SNHLY and FYNNEI.

The chain recombines TRBV19 with TRBJ1-5; TRBD1 agrees at 7 bases. CDR1 is LNHDA, CDR2 SQIVND, per germline (reference sequence). V lost 4 bases and J lost 7; bases outside the gene matches: 13. The CDR3 is 16 residues long. This chain's CDR3 is CASSTTRTGLAQPQHF. As DNA, the CDR3 is TGTGCCAGTAGTACCACCCGGACAGGCCTCGCGCAGCCCCAGCATTTT.

The V gene is TRBV27, the J gene TRBJ2-7, with TRBD1 identical over 11 bases. CDR1 and CDR2 from the germline V gene are MNHEY and SMNVEV (reference sequence). V gave up 5 bases and J gave up 4 bases; unmatched junction bases: 10. The length of the CDR3 is 16 residues. This CDR3 reads CASSRRTGGDFYEQYF. The DNA of the CDR3 is TGTGCCAGCAGTCGCCGGACAGGGGGCGATTTTTACGAGCAGTACTTC.